This T cell receptor beta chain came from a study of breast tumors, draining lymph nodes, adjacent tissues. CDR3 size: 18 residues. Germline V gene lookup returns CDR1 MNHNY and CDR2 SVGAGI (reference sequence). Unmatched junction bases numbered 5, after V lost 2 bases and J lost 0 bases. This clonotype came up many times. TCRdb re-derived calls from the multiplex PCR reads in MiXCR, one entry per CDR3 protein. The sample includes approximately 130,000 distinct CDR3 sequences, 21% of them seen just once. Axillary draining lymph nodes of breast cancer patients supplied the node samples. The origin of this receptor is a female donor with breast cancer. Some clones in this sample may be carry-over from other donors' samples. Sequenced sample: axillary lymph node tissue. This rearrangement joins TRBV6-6 to TRBJ2-7; 15 nucleotides agree with TRBD2. The CDR3 loop is CASSYEGTSGRISYEQYF. CDR3 DNA sequence: TGTGCCAGCAGTTACGAAGGGACTAGCGGGAGGATCTCCTACGAGCAGTACTTC.